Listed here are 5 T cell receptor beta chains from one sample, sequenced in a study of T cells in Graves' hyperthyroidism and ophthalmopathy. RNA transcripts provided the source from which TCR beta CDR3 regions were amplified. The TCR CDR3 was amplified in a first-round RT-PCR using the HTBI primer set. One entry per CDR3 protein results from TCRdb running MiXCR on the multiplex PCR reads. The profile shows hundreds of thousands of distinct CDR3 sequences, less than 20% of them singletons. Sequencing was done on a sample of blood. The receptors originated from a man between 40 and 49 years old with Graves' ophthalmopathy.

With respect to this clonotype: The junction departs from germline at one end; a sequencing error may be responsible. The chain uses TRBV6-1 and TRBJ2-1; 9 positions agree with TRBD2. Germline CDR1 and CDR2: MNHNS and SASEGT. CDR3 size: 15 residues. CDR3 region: CASTRRGGGGHEQLF. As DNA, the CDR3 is TGTGCCAGCACCCGCCGAGGCGGGGGGGGACATGAGCAGCTCTTC.

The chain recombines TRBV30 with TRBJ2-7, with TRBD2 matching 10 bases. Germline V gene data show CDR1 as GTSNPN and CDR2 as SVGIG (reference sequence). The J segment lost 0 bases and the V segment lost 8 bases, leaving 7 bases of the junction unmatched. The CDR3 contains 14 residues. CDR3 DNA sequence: TGTGCCGGCTCCAGCGGGGGGGCCTCCTACGAGCAGTACTTC. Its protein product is CAGSSGGASYEQYF.

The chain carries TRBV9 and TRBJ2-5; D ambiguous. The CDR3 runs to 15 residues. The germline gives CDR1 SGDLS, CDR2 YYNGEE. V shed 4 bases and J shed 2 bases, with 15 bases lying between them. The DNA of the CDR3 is TGTGCCAGCAGCCCCCACGGCATCAAACAAGAGACCCAGTACTTC. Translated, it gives CASSPHGIKQETQYF.

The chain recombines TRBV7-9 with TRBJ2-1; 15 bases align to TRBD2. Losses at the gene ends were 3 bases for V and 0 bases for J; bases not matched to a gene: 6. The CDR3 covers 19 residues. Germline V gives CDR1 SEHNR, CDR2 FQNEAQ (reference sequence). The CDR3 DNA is TGTGCCAGCAGCTTCCCGGGACTAGCGGGGGGCAGCTCCTACAATGAGCAGTTCTTC. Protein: CASSFPGLAGGSSYNEQFF.

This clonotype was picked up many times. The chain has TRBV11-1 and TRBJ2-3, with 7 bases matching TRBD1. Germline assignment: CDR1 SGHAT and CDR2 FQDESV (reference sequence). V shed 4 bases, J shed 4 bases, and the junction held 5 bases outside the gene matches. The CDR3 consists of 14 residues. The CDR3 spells CASSSRTGSDTQYF. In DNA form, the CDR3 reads TGTGCCAGCAGCTCCCGGACAGGATCAGATACGCAGTATTTT.